This T cell receptor beta chain came from a study of shared clonotypes between healthy human individuals. Study details: Each donor's CD4 naive and CD4 memory cells filled three plates apiece, CD8 naive two, and CD8 memory one. Notes on the study in general: What rarefaction showed was incomplete sorted-subset sequencing despite large depth.

The CDR3 sequence is 18 residues long. CDR1 is SGHDN, CDR2 FVKESK, per germline. J lost 7 bases, V lost 0 bases, and 10 bases had no gene match. TCRdb's table, derived via immunoSEQ multiplex PCR, lists solely in-frame clones and lacks some. The data show under 1,900,000 clones, with less than 99% seen just once and approximately 0.4% held by the top ten. Of note for this clone: The antigen is not known.

Nashville, Tennessee was home to all donors, each a Caucasian adult. A split of CD4+ cells into CD45RA+ naive and CD45RA-negative memory subsets was performed. The sequence came from a man younger than 40 in good health. The V and J genes are TRBV14 and TRBJ2-1, with TRBD2 matching 12 bases. The sequenced sample consisted of naive CD4+ T cells sorted from blood. The subset: CD45RA+ positively selected. The CDR3 region is CASSQDLLAGGKSNEQFF. The CDR3 DNA sequence: TGTGCCAGCAGCCAAGATCTACTAGCGGGAGGAAAGAGTAATGAGCAGTTCTTC.